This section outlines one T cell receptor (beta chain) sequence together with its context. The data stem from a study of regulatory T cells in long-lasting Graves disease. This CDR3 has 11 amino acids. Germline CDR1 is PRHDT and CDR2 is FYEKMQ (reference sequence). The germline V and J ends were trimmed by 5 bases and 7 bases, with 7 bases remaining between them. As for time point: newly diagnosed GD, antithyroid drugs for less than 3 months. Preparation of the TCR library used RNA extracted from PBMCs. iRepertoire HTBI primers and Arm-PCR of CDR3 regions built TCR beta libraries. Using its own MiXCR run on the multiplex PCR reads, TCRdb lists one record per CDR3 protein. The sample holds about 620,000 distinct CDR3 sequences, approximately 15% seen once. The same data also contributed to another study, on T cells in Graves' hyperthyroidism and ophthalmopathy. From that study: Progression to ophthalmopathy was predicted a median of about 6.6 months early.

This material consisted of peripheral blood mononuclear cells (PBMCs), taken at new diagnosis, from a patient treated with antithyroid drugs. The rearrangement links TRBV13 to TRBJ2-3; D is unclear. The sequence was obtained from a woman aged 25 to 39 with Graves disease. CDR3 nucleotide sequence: TGTGCCAGCAGCACGACACATACGCAGTATTTT. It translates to CASSTTHTQYF.